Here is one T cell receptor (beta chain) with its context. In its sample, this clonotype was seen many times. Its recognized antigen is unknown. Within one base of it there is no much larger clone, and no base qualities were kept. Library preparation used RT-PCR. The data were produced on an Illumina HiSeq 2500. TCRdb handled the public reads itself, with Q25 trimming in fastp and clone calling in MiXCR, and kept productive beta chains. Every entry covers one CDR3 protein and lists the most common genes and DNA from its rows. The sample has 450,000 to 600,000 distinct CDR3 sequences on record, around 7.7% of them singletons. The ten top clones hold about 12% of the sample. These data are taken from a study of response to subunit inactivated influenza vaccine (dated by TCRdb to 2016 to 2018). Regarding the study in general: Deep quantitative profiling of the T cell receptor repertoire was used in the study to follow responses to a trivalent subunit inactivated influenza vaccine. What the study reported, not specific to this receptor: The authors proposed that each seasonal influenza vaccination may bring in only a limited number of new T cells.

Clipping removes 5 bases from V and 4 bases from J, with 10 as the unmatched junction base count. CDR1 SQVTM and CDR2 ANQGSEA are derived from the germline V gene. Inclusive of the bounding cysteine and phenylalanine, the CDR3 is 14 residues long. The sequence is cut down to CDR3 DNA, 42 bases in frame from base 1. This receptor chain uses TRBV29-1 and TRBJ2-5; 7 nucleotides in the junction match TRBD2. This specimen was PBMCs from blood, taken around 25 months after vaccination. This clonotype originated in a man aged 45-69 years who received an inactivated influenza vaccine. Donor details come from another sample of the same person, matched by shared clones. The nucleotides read TGCAGCGTTTTTGGTCTAGCGGAGGTAGAGACCCAGTACTTC. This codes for CSVFGLAEVETQYF.